This T cell receptor beta chain emerged from a study of T-cell reconstitution after alpha-beta-depleted transplantation in children. Between the trimmed V and J ends, which lost 6 bases and 7 bases, there was a span of 9 bases. The CDR3 loop spans 12 amino acids. The sample holds many counts of this clonotype. Researchers prepared the TCRbeta library using unique molecular identifiers, the study reports. TCRdb passed the PCR reads through MiXCR, listing each CDR3 protein once. The sample contains 400,000 to 500,000 distinct CDR3 sequences, about a tenth of which appear only once. The rearrangement joins TRBV12-3 or TRBV12-4 to TRBJ2-2; D remains unclear. Sample: PBMCs from the stem cell graft donor, taken from the stem cell graft. The clonotype originates from a human donor who donated a stem cell graft to a child with acute myeloid leukemia. CDR3 coding DNA: TGTGCCAGCAGATTCACCCGCGGGGAGCTGTTTTTT. Its translation: CASRFTRGELFF.